This record covers a single T cell receptor beta chain. One end of the junction varies from germline; a read error may be responsible. This sample is part of a study of blood T cell repertoires in COVID-19. Germline CDR1 reads KGHSH; CDR2 reads LQKENI. The CDR3 has 16 residues. Original methodology: Reference gene primer amplification gave nucleated cell count estimates. Method: immunoSEQ multiplex PCR; TCRdb's copy keeps in-frame clones and lacks some. V, J and clone size are taken as reported in that table, and D and trimming were inferred from the DNA itself. The data contain around 150,000 clones, over 80% of them seen just once; the ten biggest clones take up roughly 2.5%.

The rearrangement uses TRBV18 and TRBJ2-1; 9 bases match TRBD2. Source material: peripheral blood. This clonotype originated in a man aged 50-60 years with active COVID-19. The CDR3 DNA is TGTGCCAGCTCACCTAGCGGGGGCCTACTCCTCAATGTGCAGTTCTTC. It codes for CASSPSGGLLLNVQFF. Full variable domain (rest looked up from reference TRBV18 and TRBJ2-1): NAGVMQNPRHLVRRRGQEARLRCSPMKGHSHVYWYRQLPEEGLKFMVYLQKENIIDESGMPKERFSAEFPKEGPSILRIQQVVRGDSAAYFCASSPSGGLLLNVQFFGPGTRLTVL.